The 27 T cell receptor beta chains below all came from one sample that was sequenced in a study of blood T cell repertoires in COVID-19. The table came from immunoSEQ multiplex PCR; TCRdb's copy has only in-frame clones and leaves some out. Counted here are 300,000 to 350,000 clones, around 86% occurring once; the ten biggest clones make up about 6.9%. Sequenced sample: peripheral blood. Every receptor here comes from a woman aged 50 to 60 with COVID-19, enrolled during active disease.

A single count supports this clone. V usage is TRBV30 and J usage is TRBJ2-1; TRBD2 agrees at 7 bases. The ends lost 2 bases at V and 2 bases at J; junction bases unmatched: 6. From germline, CDR1 is GTSNPN and CDR2 SVGIG (reference sequence). This CDR3 spans 15 amino acids. CDR3 in amino acids: CAWSHAAGPYNEQFF. CDR3 in DNA: TGTGCCTGGAGTCACGCAGCGGGACCCTACAATGAGCAGTTCTTC.

The V call is TRBV3-1 (or the pseudogene TRBV3-2), the J call TRBJ2-5; D is possibly TRBD2 (6 bases). The CDR3 loop spans 15 amino acids. V was clipped by 1 base and J by 5 bases, with 14 bases between them. CDR1 is LGHDT, CDR2 YNNKEL, per germline (reference sequence). CDR3 residues: CASSQVELAGETQYF. The CDR3 DNA reads as TGTGCCAGCAGCCAAGTGGAACTAGCAGGGGAGACCCAGTACTTC.

This clone was picked up one time. The gene calls are TRBV7-9 and TRBJ2-5, with D possibly matching TRBD1 (6 bases). V was trimmed by 5 bases and J by 0 bases, leaving 13 bases between them. Germline assignment: CDR1 SEHNR and CDR2 FQNEAQ (reference sequence). The CDR3 is 15 amino acids. The CDR3 sequence is CASSLGQNYQETQYF. Here the CDR3 DNA reads TGTGCCAGCAGCCTCGGACAGAACTACCAAGAGACCCAGTACTTC.

The V and J genes are TRBV7-9 and TRBJ2-7; TRBD1 is a possible D gene (6 bases). CDR3 length: 13 amino acids. The V end was cut by 7 bases, the J end by 3 bases, with 13 bases between. Germline V gene sequence: CDR1 SEHNR, CDR2 FQNEAQ (reference sequence). CDR3 in DNA: TGTGCCAGCAACCAGGCAGGGGACTACGAGCAGTACTTC. It yields the protein CASNQAGDYEQYF.

This clone was recorded once. The J gene is TRBJ1-3, the V gene TRBV7-8; possible D gene TRBD1, 6 bases. Trimming stripped 5 bases from V and 7 bases from J, with 18 bases between. Germline-derived CDR1 and CDR2 are SGHVS and FQNEAQ. The CDR3 is 15 residues long. Here the CDR3 reads CASSTGKGWPNTIYF. The CDR3 DNA is TGTGCCAGCAGCACAGGGAAAGGGTGGCCTAACACCATATATTTT. Filled out from reference TRBV7-8 and TRBJ1-3, the complete variable domain reads GAGVSQSPRYKVAKRGQDVALRCDPISGHVSLFWYQQALGQGPEFLTYFQNEAQLDKSGLPSDRFFAERPEGSVSTLKIQRTQQEDSAVYLCASSTGKGWPNTIYFGEGSWLTVV.

This chain connects TRBV11-3 to TRBJ1-1, with 8 nucleotides matching TRBD1. Germline V CDR1 and CDR2: SGHNT, YENEEA. V shed 5 bases and J 12 bases; nucleotides not matched to a gene: 8. The CDR3 loop spans 12 amino acids. The CDR3 sequence: CASSRKTGVSFF. CDR3 DNA sequence: TGTGCCAGCAGCCGAAAGACAGGGGTTTCTTTCTTT.

The genes are TRBV7-2 and TRBJ1-5; a weak D match, TRBD1 (5 bases). Between the trimmed V and J ends, which lost 4 bases and 4 bases, there was a span of 14 bases. CDR1 SGHTA and CDR2 FQGNSA come from the germline V gene. The CDR3 is 15 residues long. CDR3: CASSSSSGGNQPQHF. The CDR3 DNA is TGTGCCAGCAGCTCGTCGTCGGGGGGAAATCAGCCCCAGCATTTT. Together with reference TRBV7-2 and TRBJ1-5, the CDR3 gives the full variable domain: GAGVSQSPSNKVTEKGKDVELRCDPISGHTALYWYRQSLGQGLEFLIYFQGNSAPDKSGLPSDRFSAERTGGSVSTLTIQRTQQEDSAVYLCASSSSSGGNQPQHFGDGTRLSIL.

The V and J genes are TRBV5-6 and TRBJ1-2; 10 bases map to TRBD1. CDR1 SGHDT and CDR2 YYEEEE come from the germline V gene. J lost 3 bases, V lost 4 bases, and 18 bases had no gene match. The CDR3 has 19 amino acids. DNA of the CDR3: TGTGCCAGCAGCGACAGATACCGGGACAGGGGATACCCGTACTATGGCTACACCTTC. It codes for CASSDRYRDRGYPYYGYTF. Variable domain in full (rest from reference TRBV5-6 and TRBJ1-2): DAGVTQSPTHLIKTRGQQVTLRCSPKSGHDTVSWYQQALGQGPQFIFQYYEEEERQRGNFPDRFSGHQFPNYSSELNVNALLLGDSALYLCASSDRYRDRGYPYYGYTFGSGTRLTVV.

The chain joins TRBV6-4 to TRBJ2-1; 9 bases fit TRBD2. The CDR3 loop spans 20 amino acids. Looked up from germline, CDR1 is MRHNA and CDR2 is SNTAGT. V lost 5 bases to trimming and J lost 9 bases; unmatched junction nucleotides: 26. The CDR3 DNA reads as TGTGCCAGCAGTTGCGCTTCCACTAGCGGGTGCGGGCCGGCCGTGGGTGAGCAGTTCTTC. Translated: CASSCASTSGCGPAVGEQFF.

This clone was seen more than once but under ten times. The gene calls are TRBV5-6 and TRBJ1-1; 9 bases align to TRBD1. The J segment lost 3 bases and the V segment lost 4 bases, leaving 4 bases of the junction unmatched. The CDR3 sequence is 14 residues long. Germline lookup yields CDR1 SGHDT and CDR2 YYEEEE. CDR3 sequence: CASSRGQGDTEAFF. Here the CDR3 DNA reads TGTGCCAGCAGCCGGGGACAGGGCGACACTGAAGCTTTCTTT. Drawing the rest from reference TRBV5-6 and TRBJ1-1, the complete variable domain is DAGVTQSPTHLIKTRGQQVTLRCSPKSGHDTVSWYQQALGQGPQFIFQYYEEEERQRGNFPDRFSGHQFPNYSSELNVNALLLGDSALYLCASSRGQGDTEAFFGQGTRLTVV.

The V and J genes are TRBV19 and TRBJ1-1, with TRBD1 matching over 8 bases. Germline V gene sequence: CDR1 LNHDA, CDR2 SQIVND (reference sequence). The CDR3 is 16 residues long. The ends lost 4 bases at V and 5 bases at J; junction bases unmatched: 12. The CDR3 loop is CASSKAGGAEKTEAFF. CDR3 nucleotides: TGTGCCAGTAGTAAAGCAGGGGGCGCGGAGAAAACTGAAGCTTTCTTT.

V and J are TRBV18 and TRBJ2-1; 13 nucleotides match TRBD2. Germline V gene sequence: CDR1 KGHSH, CDR2 LQKENI. This CDR3 is 15 amino acids long. The ends lost 5 bases at V and 7 bases at J; junction bases unmatched: 5. The CDR3, as DNA: TGTGCCAGCTCAGAACTAGCGGGAGGGCGGAATGAGCAGTTCTTC. Translating it yields CASSELAGGRNEQFF. Combining the CDR3 with reference TRBV18 and TRBJ2-1 gives the whole variable domain NAGVMQNPRHLVRRRGQEARLRCSPMKGHSHVYWYRQLPEEGLKFMVYLQKENIIDESGMPKERFSAEFPKEGPSILRIQQVVRGDSAAYFCASSELAGGRNEQFFGPGTRLTVL.

The chain is built from TRBV6-2 or TRBV6-3 and TRBJ2-5; 9 bases map to TRBD1. V trimming: 5 bases; J trimming: 1 base; junction bases outside the gene matches: 5. The CDR3 has 15 residues. Germline values: CDR1 MNHEY, CDR2 SVGEGT. The chain's CDR3 is CASSLGTGIQETQYF. CDR3 in DNA: TGTGCCAGCAGTCTCGGGACAGGGATCCAAGAGACCCAGTACTTC.

The V and J genes are TRBV11-3 and TRBJ1-1; D is perhaps TRBD1 (6 bases). Germline assignment: CDR1 SGHNT and CDR2 YENEEA. V lost 6 bases to trimming and J lost 2 bases, with 10 bases between them. The CDR3 totals 13 residues. CDR3 coding DNA: TGTGCCAGCAGTGCGACAGGAAACACTGAAGCTTTCTTT. Its translation is CASSATGNTEAFF.

The rearrangement joins TRBV15 to TRBJ2-2; TRBD2 matches 9 bases. V lost 6 bases, J lost 5 bases, and 13 bases stayed unmatched. This CDR3 has 17 residues. Germline V lookup: CDR1 LNHNV, CDR2 YYDKDF (reference sequence). DNA of the CDR3: TGTGCCACCAGAGAAGATATAGCGGGAGTAGAGACCGGGGAGCTGTTTTTT. It codes for CATREDIAGVETGELFF.

J is TRBJ1-3 and V is TRBV25-1, with a tentative D call TRBD1 (6 bases). The germline CDR1 and CDR2 sequences are MGHDK and SYGVNS. The CDR3 is 15 residues long. With 6 bases removed from V and 0 bases from J, the gap between germline ends came to 12 bases. The CDR3 DNA reads TGTGCCAGCAGCCTGGACAGAAGCTCTGGAAACACCATATATTTT. It codes for CASSLDRSSGNTIYF.

This chain connects TRBV19 to TRBJ2-7; the D gene is possibly TRBD1 (5 bases). The CDR3 is made up of 13 amino acids. The germline CDR1 and CDR2 sequences are LNHDA and SQIVND (reference sequence). V shed 6 bases and J shed 4 bases, with 13 bases lying between them. CDR3: CASSDSRGYEQYF. For the CDR3, the DNA is TGTGCCAGTAGCGACTCTAGGGGTTACGAGCAGTACTTC.

This chain uses TRBV24-1 with TRBJ2-1, with D tentatively TRBD2 (6 bases). The CDR3 runs to 15 residues. Germline loops: CDR1 KGHDR, CDR2 SFDVKD. The V gene lost 2 bases and the J gene lost 7 bases, with 14 bases spanning the gap. This CDR3 is CATSDSREIGNEQFF. The CDR3 nucleotides are TGTGCCACCAGTGATTCTCGGGAGATTGGGAATGAGCAGTTCTTC.

The gene calls are TRBV6-1 and TRBJ1-1, with 7 bases identical to TRBD1. The CDR3 consists of 15 residues. After removal of 2 bases from V and 1 base from J, the junction contained 4 bases not matched to a gene. In germline, CDR1 is MNHNS, CDR2 SASEGT. CDR3: CASSELDRKNTEAFF. The CDR3 DNA follows: TGTGCCAGCAGTGAACTGGACAGGAAGAACACTGAAGCTTTCTTT.

The J gene is TRBJ1-2, the V gene TRBV19; unclear D gene. The V gene lost 3 bases and the J gene lost 4 bases, with 9 bases spanning the gap. The CDR3 extends over 13 amino acids. Germline values: CDR1 LNHDA, CDR2 SQIVND (reference sequence). The CDR3 DNA reads TGTGCCAGTAGTATGGGCAGACCCTATGGCTACACCTTC. Its translation: CASSMGRPYGYTF.

This chain links TRBV7-8 with TRBJ2-3; no clear D. Trimming pared 0 bases from V and 6 bases from J, leaving 22 bases between. This CDR3 has 18 residues. Germline V lookup: CDR1 SGHVS, CDR2 FQNEAQ. The CDR3 coding sequence is TGTGCCAGCAGCTTAGCCTTTGGCGGCCCTAAGATTGAGGATACGCAGTATTTT. It translates to CASSLAFGGPKIEDTQYF.

J is TRBJ2-2 and V is TRBV30; the D is unclear. Germline values: CDR1 GTSNPN, CDR2 SVGIG (reference sequence). Trimming removed 3 bases from V and 3 bases from J, with 23 bases in between. CDR3 length: 18 residues. CDR3 DNA sequence: TGTGCCTGGAGATACCCCCGCCGTTTTAGTCGCGACACCGGGGAGCTGTTTTTT. Amino acid sequence: CAWRYPRRFSRDTGELFF.

V is TRBV13 and J is TRBJ2-7; 11 nucleotides line up with TRBD1. V shed 5 bases, J shed 1 base, and the junction held 4 bases outside the gene matches. CDR3 length: 15 residues. Germline CDR1 reads PRHDT; CDR2 reads FYEKMQ (reference sequence). The CDR3 is CASSPGTGGSYEQYF. Here the CDR3 DNA reads TGTGCCAGCAGCCCCGGGACAGGGGGATCCTACGAGCAGTACTTC. Drawing the rest from reference TRBV13 and TRBJ2-7, the complete variable domain is AAGVIQSPRHLIKEKRETATLKCYPIPRHDTVYWYQQGPGQDPQFLISFYEKMQSDKGSIPDRFSAQQFSDYHSELNMSSLELGDSALYFCASSPGTGGSYEQYFGPGTRLTVT.

This CDR3 is CASSQEGQLPVVYGYTF. The CDR3 DNA reads TGTGCCAGCAGCCAAGAGGGACAGCTCCCAGTCGTCTATGGCTACACCTTC. J is TRBJ1-2 and V is TRBV3-1 (or the pseudogene TRBV3-2), with 7 bases identical to TRBD1. V lost 0 bases, J lost 4 bases, and 11 bases stayed unmatched. This CDR3 has 17 amino acids. Germline V gene lookup returns CDR1 LGHDT and CDR2 YNNKEL (reference sequence).

The chain is built from TRBV3-1 (or the pseudogene TRBV3-2) and TRBJ2-5; unclear D gene. With 4 bases removed from V and 4 bases from J, the gap between germline ends came to 13 bases. The CDR3 has 14 amino acids. The germline gives CDR1 LGHDT, CDR2 YNNKEL (reference sequence). The CDR3 DNA reads as TGTGCCAGCAGCCCCCGCATAGTCGGAGAGACCCAGTACTTC. It yields the protein CASSPRIVGETQYF.

This clone came up a few times. The gene calls are TRBV19 and TRBJ1-4; D is possibly TRBD1 (6 bases). The CDR3 covers 16 residues. Germline V CDR1 and CDR2: LNHDA, SQIVND (reference sequence). Deletions cut 7 bases from V and 2 bases from J, with 17 bases between. CDR3 residues: CASKGSPGATNEKLFF. The DNA for the CDR3 is TGTGCCAGTAAGGGGTCCCCAGGGGCGACTAATGAAAAACTGTTTTTT.

The gene calls are TRBV28 and TRBJ1-2; a possible D gene is TRBD1 (6 bases). The germline V and J ends were trimmed by 10 bases and 7 bases, with 13 bases remaining between them. Germline V gives CDR1 MDHEN, CDR2 SYDVKM. The CDR3 length is 11 residues. The CDR3 here is CATGQLGGYTF. CDR3 nucleotides: TGTGCCACCGGACAGCTCGGTGGCTACACCTTC.